The 10 T cell receptor beta chains given below trace back to one sample, sequenced in a study of blood T cell repertoires in COVID-19. The repertoire was sequenced with immunoSEQ multiplex PCR; TCRdb's copy has only in-frame clones and lacks some. The top ten clones hold 2.1% of a sample with nearly 50,000 clones, 87% of them seen once. The sample comprised peripheral blood. The source is a woman older than 75 with COVID-19, enrolled during active disease.

V usage is TRBV3-1 (or the pseudogene TRBV3-2) and J usage is TRBJ2-7; possible D gene TRBD2, 5 bases. The CDR3 loop spans 12 amino acids. Germline V lookup: CDR1 LGHDT, CDR2 YNNKEL (reference sequence). Trimming took off 1 base at V and 6 bases at J, with 7 bases between the two ends. CDR3 in amino acids: CASSQAAGEQYF. The CDR3 region has the DNA TGTGCCAGCAGCCAAGCGGCGGGCGAGCAGTACTTC.

V gene TRBV5-6 combines with J gene TRBJ2-3; D call uncertain. The V end lost 1 base, the J end lost 0 bases, and 18 bases lay between the germline ends. The germline CDR1 and CDR2 sequences are SGHDT and YYEEEE. The CDR3 totals 18 residues. The CDR3 DNA reads TGTGCCAGCAGCTTGTACATGGTATCCATTTCTAGCACAGATACGCAGTATTTT. Its protein is CASSLYMVSISSTDTQYF.

DNA for the CDR3: TGTGCCAGCAGCGGACTAGCGGGCCTGAGCACAGATACGCAGTATTTT. Translating it yields CASSGLAGLSTDTQYF. This chain links TRBV28 with TRBJ2-3; 11 bases are a match to TRBD2. The CDR3 spans 16 residues. Germline V gene lookup returns CDR1 MDHEN and CDR2 SYDVKM. V gave up 6 bases and J gave up 0 bases; unmatched junction bases: 5.

In its sample, this clone was seen once. The CDR3 loop is CASRGTGARPQHF. The CDR3 nucleotides are TGTGCCAGCAGAGGGACAGGGGCCCGGCCCCAGCATTTT. The rearrangement links TRBV12-3 or TRBV12-4 to TRBJ1-5; the match to TRBD1 covers 10 bases. CDR3 length: 13 amino acids. V dropped 6 bases and J dropped 9; count of bases not matched to a gene: 5.

V is TRBV2 and J is TRBJ2-2, with unresolved D. Germline V gene lookup returns CDR1 SNHLY and CDR2 FYNNEI. Trimming took off 8 bases at V and 1 base at J, with 8 bases between the two ends. There are 13 residues in the CDR3. The CDR3 DNA reads as TGTGCCAGCTCGACAATGAACACCGGGGAGCTGTTTTTT. Amino acids: CASSTMNTGELFF.

V gene TRBV19 combines with J gene TRBJ1-2, with D uncertain. This CDR3 region has 12 residues. CDR1 is LNHDA, CDR2 SQIVND, per germline (reference sequence). With 4 bases removed from V and 5 bases from J, the gap between germline ends came to 8 bases. CDR3: CASSKRDYGYTF. The DNA for the CDR3 is TGTGCCAGTAGTAAGCGGGATTATGGCTACACCTTC. The whole variable domain, filled in from reference TRBV19 and TRBJ1-2, reads DGGITQSPKYLFRKEGQNVTLSCEQNLNHDAMYWYRQDPGQGLRLIYYSQIVNDFQKGDIAEGYSVSREKKESFPLTVTSAQKNPTAFYLCASSKRDYGYTFGSGTRLTVV.

The genes are TRBV7-2 and TRBJ2-7; TRBD1 aligns across 8 bases. Unmatched junction bases numbered 6, after V lost 2 bases and J lost 6 bases. Looked up from germline, CDR1 is SGHTA and CDR2 is FQGNSA. This CDR3 has 14 residues. CDR3 loop: CASSLQGAVSEQYF. The CDR3 bases are TGTGCCAGCAGCTTACAGGGGGCGGTGAGCGAGCAGTACTTC.

This clone showed up just once. The rearrangement links TRBV28 to TRBJ2-3; TRBD2 aligns across 13 bases. The CDR3 length is 17 residues. V shed 3 bases and J 0 bases; nucleotides not matched to a gene: 3. Germline V gene lookup returns CDR1 MDHEN and CDR2 SYDVKM. This CDR3 reads CASSFGTSGVSTDTQYF. The CDR3 nucleotides read TGTGCCAGCAGTTTCGGGACTAGCGGGGTGAGCACAGATACGCAGTATTTT. Combining the CDR3 with reference TRBV28 and TRBJ2-3 gives the whole variable domain DVKVTQSSRYLVKRTGEKVFLECVQDMDHENMFWYRQDPGLGLRLIYFSYDVKMKEKGDIPEGYSVSREKKERFSLILESASTNQTSMYLCASSFGTSGVSTDTQYFGPGTRLTVL.

The chain has TRBV3-1 (or the pseudogene TRBV3-2) and TRBJ2-5, with TRBD2 as a possible D gene (5 bases). Germline lookup yields CDR1 LGHDT and CDR2 YNNKEL (reference sequence). The CDR3 contains 14 residues. With 5 bases removed from V and 1 base from J, the gap between germline ends came to 11 bases. The CDR3: CASSSRRGQETQYF. Written as DNA, the CDR3 is TGTGCCAGCAGCTCCCGTCGGGGCCAAGAGACCCAGTACTTC.

The genes are TRBV18 and TRBJ2-3; TRBD2 aligns across 14 bases. The CDR3 contains 19 residues. V lost 4 bases, J lost 0 bases, and 9 bases stayed unmatched. Germline CDR1 reads KGHSH; CDR2 reads LQKENI. DNA for the CDR3: TGTGCCAGCTCACGCAGGACTAGCGGGGGGATAACTAGCACAGATACGCAGTATTTT. The encoded protein is CASSRRTSGGITSTDTQYF.